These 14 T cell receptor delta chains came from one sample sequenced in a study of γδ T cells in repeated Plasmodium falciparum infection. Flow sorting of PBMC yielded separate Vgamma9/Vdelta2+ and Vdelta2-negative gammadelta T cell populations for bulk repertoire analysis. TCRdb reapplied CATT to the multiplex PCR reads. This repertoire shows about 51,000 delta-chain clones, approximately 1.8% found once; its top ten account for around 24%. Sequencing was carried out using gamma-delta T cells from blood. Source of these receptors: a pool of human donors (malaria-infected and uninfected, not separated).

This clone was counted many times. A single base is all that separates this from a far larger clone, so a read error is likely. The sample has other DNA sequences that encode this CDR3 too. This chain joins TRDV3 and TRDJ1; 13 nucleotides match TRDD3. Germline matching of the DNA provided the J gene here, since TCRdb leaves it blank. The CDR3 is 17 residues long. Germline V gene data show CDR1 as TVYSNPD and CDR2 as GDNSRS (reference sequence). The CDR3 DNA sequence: TGCGCCTTCCCCAGGCTACGTACTGGGGGATACGATGGTAAACTCATCTTT. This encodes CAFPRLRTGGYDGKLIF.

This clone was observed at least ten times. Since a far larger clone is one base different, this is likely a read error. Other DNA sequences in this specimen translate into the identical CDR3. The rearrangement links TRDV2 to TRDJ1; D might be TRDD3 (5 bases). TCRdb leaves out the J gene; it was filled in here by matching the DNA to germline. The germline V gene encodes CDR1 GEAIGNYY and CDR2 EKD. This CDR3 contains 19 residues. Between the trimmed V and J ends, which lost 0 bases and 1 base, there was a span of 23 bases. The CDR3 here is CACDTFPALGDPFTDKLIF. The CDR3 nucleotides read TGTGCCTGTGACACCTTCCCGGCTCTGGGAGATCCTTTCACCGATAAACTCATCTTT.

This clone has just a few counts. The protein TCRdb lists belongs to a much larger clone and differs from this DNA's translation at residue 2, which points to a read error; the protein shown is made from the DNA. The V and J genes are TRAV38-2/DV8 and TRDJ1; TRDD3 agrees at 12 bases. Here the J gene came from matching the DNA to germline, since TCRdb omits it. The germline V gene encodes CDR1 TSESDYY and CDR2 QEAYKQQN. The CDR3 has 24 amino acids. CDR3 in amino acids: CSYRSFEYFQATYWGIPATDKLIF. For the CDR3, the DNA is TGTTCTTATAGGAGCTTCGAATACTTCCAAGCTACGTACTGGGGGATACCGGCCACCGATAAACTCATCTTT.

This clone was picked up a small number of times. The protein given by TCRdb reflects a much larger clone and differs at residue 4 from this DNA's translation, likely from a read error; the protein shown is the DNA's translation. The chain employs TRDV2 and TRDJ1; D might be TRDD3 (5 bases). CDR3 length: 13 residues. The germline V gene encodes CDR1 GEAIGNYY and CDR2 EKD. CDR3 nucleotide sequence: TGTGCCTGTAACCAGATGGGGAAAGATAAGCTCATCTTT. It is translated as CACNQMGKDKLIF.

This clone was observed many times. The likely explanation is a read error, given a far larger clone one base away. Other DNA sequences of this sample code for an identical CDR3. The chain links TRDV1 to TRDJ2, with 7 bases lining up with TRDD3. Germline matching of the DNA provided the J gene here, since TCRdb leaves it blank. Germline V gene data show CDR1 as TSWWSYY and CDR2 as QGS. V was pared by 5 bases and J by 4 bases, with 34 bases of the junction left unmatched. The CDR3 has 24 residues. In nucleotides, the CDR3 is TGTGCTCTTGGGAAGCGTTTAGCAATACTTTTCAAACTCCTTGGGGATATGTCGACAGCACAACTCTTCTTT. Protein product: CALGKRLAILFKLLGDMSTAQLFF.

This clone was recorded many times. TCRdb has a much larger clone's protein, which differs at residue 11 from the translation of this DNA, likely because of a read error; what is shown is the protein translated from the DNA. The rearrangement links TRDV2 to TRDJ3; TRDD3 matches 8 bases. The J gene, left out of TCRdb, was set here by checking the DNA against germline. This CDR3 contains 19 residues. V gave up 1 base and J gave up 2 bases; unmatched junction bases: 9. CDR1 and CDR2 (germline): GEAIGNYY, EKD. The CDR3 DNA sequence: TGTGCCTGTGACACTGGGGGATTCGGGAGCCCCTGGGACACCCGACAGATGTTTTTC. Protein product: CACDTGGFGSPWDTRQMFF.

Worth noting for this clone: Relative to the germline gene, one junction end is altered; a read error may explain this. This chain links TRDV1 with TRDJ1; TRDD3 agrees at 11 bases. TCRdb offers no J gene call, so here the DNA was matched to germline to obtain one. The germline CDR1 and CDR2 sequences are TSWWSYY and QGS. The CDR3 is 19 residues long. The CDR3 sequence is CALGEQFPGRLGDTDRLIF. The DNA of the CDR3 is TGTGCTCTTGGGGAACAGTTCCCGGGGCGTCTGGGGGATACCGATAGACTCATCTTT.

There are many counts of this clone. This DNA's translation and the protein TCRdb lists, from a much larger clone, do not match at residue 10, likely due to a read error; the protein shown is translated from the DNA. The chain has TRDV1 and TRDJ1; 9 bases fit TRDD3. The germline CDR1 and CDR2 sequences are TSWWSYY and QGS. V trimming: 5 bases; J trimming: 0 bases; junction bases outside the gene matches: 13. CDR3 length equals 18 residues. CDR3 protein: CALGNPYWGTGDTDKLIF. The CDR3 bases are TGTGCTCTTGGGAACCCCTACTGGGGGACTGGGGACACCGATAAACTCATCTTT.

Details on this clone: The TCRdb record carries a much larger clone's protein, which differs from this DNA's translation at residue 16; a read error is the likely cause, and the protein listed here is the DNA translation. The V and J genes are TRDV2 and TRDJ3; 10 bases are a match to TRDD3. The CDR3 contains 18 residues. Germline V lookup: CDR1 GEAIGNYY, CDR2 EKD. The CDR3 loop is CACEGGIRCSWDTRQVFF. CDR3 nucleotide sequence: TGTGCCTGTGAAGGGGGGATACGCTGCTCCTGGGACACCCGACAGGTGTTTTTC.

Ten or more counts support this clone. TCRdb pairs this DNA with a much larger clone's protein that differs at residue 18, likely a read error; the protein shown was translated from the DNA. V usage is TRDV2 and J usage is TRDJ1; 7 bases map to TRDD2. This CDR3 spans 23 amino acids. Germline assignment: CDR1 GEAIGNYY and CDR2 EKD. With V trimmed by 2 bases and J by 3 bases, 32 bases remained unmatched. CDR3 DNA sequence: TGTGCCTGTGACATGGTCGGATTCCTCCCAAACCTTCCTGCTGGAGCGTACGCCGATAAACTCATCTTT. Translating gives CACDMVGFLPNLPAGAYADKLIF.

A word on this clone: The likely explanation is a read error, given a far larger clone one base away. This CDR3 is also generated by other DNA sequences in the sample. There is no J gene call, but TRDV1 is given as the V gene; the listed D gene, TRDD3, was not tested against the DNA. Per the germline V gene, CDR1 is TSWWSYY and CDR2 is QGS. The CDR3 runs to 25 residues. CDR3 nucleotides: TGTGCTCTTGGGCGTCGTAGGCCTTTCCTAATGTTGGTTACTGGGGGACCGCTGTACACCGATAAACTCATTTTT. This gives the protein CALGRRRPFLMLVTGGPLYTDKLIF.

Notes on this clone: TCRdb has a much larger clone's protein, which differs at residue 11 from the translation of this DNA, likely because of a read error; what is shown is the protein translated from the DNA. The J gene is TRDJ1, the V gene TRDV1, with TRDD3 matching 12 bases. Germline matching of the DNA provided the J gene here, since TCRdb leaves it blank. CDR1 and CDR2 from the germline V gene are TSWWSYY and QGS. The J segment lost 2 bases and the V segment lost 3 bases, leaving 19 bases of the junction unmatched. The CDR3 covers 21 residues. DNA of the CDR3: TGTGCTCTTGGGGACCTCCTTCCGATCCGAGCTGGGGGATACGTTACCGATAAACTCATCTTT. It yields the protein CALGDLLPIRAGGYVTDKLIF.

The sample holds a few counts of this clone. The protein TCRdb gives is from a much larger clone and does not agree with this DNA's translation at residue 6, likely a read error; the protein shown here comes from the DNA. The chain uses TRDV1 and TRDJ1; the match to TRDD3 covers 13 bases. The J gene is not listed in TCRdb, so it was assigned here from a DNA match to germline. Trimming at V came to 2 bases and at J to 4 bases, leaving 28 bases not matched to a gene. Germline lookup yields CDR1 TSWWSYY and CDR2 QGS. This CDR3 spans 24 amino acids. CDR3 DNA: TGTGCTCTTGGGGAAGCCCCCTCCTTCCTACTCCCTTTACTGGGGGATACGCTGGGCGATAAACTCATCTTT. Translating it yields CALGEAPSFLLPLLGDTLGDKLIF.

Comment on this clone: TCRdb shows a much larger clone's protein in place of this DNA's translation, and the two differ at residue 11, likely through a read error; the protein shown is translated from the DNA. The CDR3 loop reads CACKKLPIWVMGAHTDKLIF. The CDR3 DNA follows: TGTGCCTGTAAAAAACTTCCTATTTGGGTGATGGGGGCCCACACCGATAAACTCATCTTT. The chain links TRDV3 to TRDJ1, with D perhaps TRDD2 (7 bases). The germline V gene has CDR1 TVYSNPD and CDR2 GDNSRS (reference sequence). The CDR3 has 20 residues. The V gene lost 4 bases and the J gene lost 0 bases, with 33 bases spanning the gap.